These 32 T cell receptor beta chains came from one sample sequenced in a study of shared clonotypes between healthy human individuals. TCRdb's table, derived via immunoSEQ multiplex PCR, lists solely in-frame clones and lacks some. The table includes 2.3 million or so clones, just over 90% detected once. Source material: naive CD4+ T cells from PBMCs. Subset given: CD45RA+ positively selected. The receptors here all came from a man in his late teens or twenties in good health. Some clones in this sample may be carry-over from other donors' samples.

The chain is built from TRBV30 and TRBJ2-1; D possibly uses TRBD1 or TRBD2 (5 bases each). CDR1 and CDR2 from the germline V gene are GTSNPN and SVGIG (reference sequence). V lost 2 bases to trimming and J lost 6 bases, with 14 bases between them. The CDR3 is 14 amino acids. This CDR3 reads CAWSWGTRANEQFF. The CDR3 DNA sequence: TGTGCCTGGAGTTGGGGGACGAGGGCCAATGAGCAGTTCTTC.

This chain uses TRBV6-5 with TRBJ2-3; 7 positions agree with TRBD2. Trimming at V came to 10 bases and at J to 3 bases, leaving 10 bases not matched to a gene. The CDR3 sequence is 14 residues long. Germline V gene data show CDR1 as MNHEY and CDR2 as SVGAGI. The CDR3 is CATRDGGGTDTQYF. The CDR3 region has the DNA TGTGCCACCCGGGATGGGGGAGGGACAGATACGCAGTATTTT.

This sequence joins TRBV2 and TRBJ1-2; TRBD1 aligns across 8 bases. Germline V CDR1 and CDR2: SNHLY, FYNNEI. V was pared by 3 bases and J by 1 base, with 4 bases of the junction left unmatched. This CDR3 spans 15 amino acids. As DNA, the CDR3 is TGTGCCAGCAGTGATCAAGGACAGGGTAACTATGGCTACACCTTC. This translates into CASSDQGQGNYGYTF.

A word on this clone: The junction departs from the called germline gene at one end, perhaps through a read error. V and J are TRBV11-2 and TRBJ1-4; no firm D call. CDR3 length equals 15 residues. Germline values: CDR1 SGHAT, CDR2 FQNNGV. CDR3 amino acids: CASRLLRAANEKLFF. The CDR3 DNA reads as TGTGCCAGCCGCTTACTTCGGGCTGCGAATGAAAAACTGTTTTTT.

This chain joins TRBV7-2 and TRBJ2-7; D could derive from TRBD1 or TRBD2 (5 bases each). The germline V gene encodes CDR1 SGHTA and CDR2 FQGNSA. The CDR3 has 15 residues. Trimming shortened V by 0 bases and J by 3 bases, and 12 bases separated the two germline ends. CDR3 sequence: CASSLAWDEYYEQYF. The CDR3 coding sequence is TGTGCCAGCAGCTTAGCCTGGGACGAATACTACGAGCAGTACTTC.

This rearrangement joins TRBV29-1 to TRBJ2-7; 10 bases align to TRBD2. Germline CDR1 and CDR2: SQVTM and ANQGSEA. Trimming removed 4 bases from V and 6 bases from J; junction bases left unmatched: 3. The CDR3 runs to 12 residues. DNA for the CDR3: TGCAGCGTTGGAGGACTAGCGGTCGAGCAGTACTTC. It codes for CSVGGLAVEQYF.

As to this clone: Distinct nucleotide sequences in the sample also encode this CDR3. V gene TRBV28 combines with J gene TRBJ2-7; 12 nucleotides match TRBD2. Germline lookup yields CDR1 MDHEN and CDR2 SYDVKM. This CDR3 is 15 amino acids long. The trim removed 6 bases at V and 3 bases at J, leaving 6 bases unmatched. Here the CDR3 reads CASSRGLAGLYEQYF. Here the CDR3 DNA reads TGTGCCAGCAGCCGGGGACTAGCGGGTCTCTACGAGCAGTACTTC.

The chain combines TRBV20-1 with TRBJ2-7; D is undetermined. Germline CDR1 DFQATT, CDR2 SNEGSKA (reference sequence). CDR3 length: 10 amino acids. Trimming cost V 4 bases and J 6 bases, with 7 bases left between them. The CDR3 sequence: CSATKSEQYF. The CDR3, as DNA: TGCAGTGCTACTAAAAGCGAGCAGTACTTC.

This rearrangement joins TRBV29-1 to TRBJ2-2, with 8 positions matching TRBD2. CDR3 size: 13 residues. The ends lost 5 bases at V and 8 bases at J; junction bases unmatched: 7. From germline, CDR1 is SQVTM and CDR2 ANQGSEA. In nucleotides, the CDR3 is TGCAGCGTTAGCGGGAGATTCGCGGGGGAGCTGTTTTTT. This sequence encodes CSVSGRFAGELFF.

The gene calls are TRBV7-9 and TRBJ2-1; D is unresolved. Germline CDR1 SEHNR, CDR2 FQNEAQ (reference sequence). This CDR3 comprises 14 residues. The V end lost 0 bases, the J end lost 11 bases, and 14 bases lay between the germline ends. The CDR3 sequence: CASSLAYGGSKQFF. In nucleotides, the CDR3 is TGTGCCAGCAGCTTAGCGTACGGCGGAAGTAAGCAGTTCTTC.

The chain uses TRBV5-1 and TRBJ2-1; 11 bases are shared with TRBD1. Germline CDR1 is SGHRS and CDR2 is YFSETQ. This CDR3 comprises 15 residues. Trimming at V came to 4 bases and at J to 8 bases, leaving 8 bases not matched to a gene. The CDR3 reads CASSPRDRGTDEQFF. In DNA, the CDR3 is TGCGCCAGCAGCCCTCGGGACAGGGGGACGGATGAGCAGTTCTTC. Complete variable domain (other parts from reference TRBV5-1 and TRBJ2-1): KAGVTQTPRYLIKTRGQQVTLSCSPISGHRSVSWYQQTPGQGLQFLFEYFSETQRNKGNFPGRFSGRQFSNSRSEMNVSTLELGDSALYLCASSPRDRGTDEQFFGPGTRLTVL.

The chain has TRBV11-2 and TRBJ2-3; D gene uncertain. The CDR3 is made up of 13 amino acids. In germline, CDR1 is SGHAT, CDR2 FQNNGV. With 0 bases removed from V and 6 bases from J, the gap between germline ends came to 7 bases. In DNA, the CDR3 is TGTGCCAGCAGCTTAGAGGTTGGGGATACGCAGTATTTT. The encoded protein is CASSLEVGDTQYF.

The J gene is TRBJ2-7, the V gene TRBV18; D gene uncertain. This CDR3 spans 11 amino acids. Germline lookup yields CDR1 KGHSH and CDR2 LQKENI. Trimming pared 6 bases from V and 7 bases from J, leaving 10 bases between. CDR3 bases: TGTGCCAGCTCCGTGGGGATGGAGCAGTACTTC. Translated, it gives CASSVGMEQYF. The variable domain in full, with the rest retrieved from reference TRBV18 and TRBJ2-7, is NAGVMQNPRHLVRRRGQEARLRCSPMKGHSHVYWYRQLPEEGLKFMVYLQKENIIDESGMPKERFSAEFPKEGPSILRIQQVVRGDSAAYFCASSVGMEQYFGPGTRLTVT.

The chain couples TRBV10-1 to TRBJ2-1; TRBD2 might be the D (6 bases). This CDR3 contains 14 residues. V was cut by 8 bases and J by 8 bases, with 19 bases left in between. Looked up from germline, CDR1 is WNHNN and CDR2 is SYGVQD (reference sequence). CDR3 nucleotides: TGCGCCAGCTCCTCGGCGGGAAGTCAGGATGAGCAGTTCTTC. Translating gives CASSSAGSQDEQFF.

The genes are TRBV4-1 and TRBJ2-2; 11 bases line up with TRBD1. With V trimmed by 4 bases and J by 1 base, 5 bases remained unmatched. The CDR3 runs to 17 residues. The V gene's germline CDR1 is MGHRA and CDR2 YSYEKL. This CDR3 is CASSPDRGQRNTGELFF. The CDR3, as DNA: TGCGCCAGCAGCCCGGACAGGGGGCAGCGGAACACCGGGGAGCTGTTTTTT.

The chain employs TRBV5-1 and TRBJ1-2; 8 nucleotides line up with TRBD1. The CDR3 spans 14 residues. Germline CDR1 is SGHRS and CDR2 is YFSETQ. The J segment lost 3 bases and the V segment lost 2 bases, leaving 3 bases of the junction unmatched. The CDR3, as DNA: TGCGCCAGCAGCTTAGACAGGGGACACTATGGCTACACCTTC. The encoded protein is CASSLDRGHYGYTF.

The chain uses TRBV28 and TRBJ2-6, with 7 nucleotides matching TRBD2. Unmatched junction bases numbered 5, after V lost 8 bases and J lost 4 bases. This CDR3 has 14 amino acids. Germline lookup yields CDR1 MDHEN and CDR2 SYDVKM. CDR3 sequence: CASGRGGGANVLTF. CDR3 coding DNA: TGTGCCAGCGGGAGGGGAGGAGGGGCCAACGTCCTGACTTTC.

V is TRBV4-1 and J is TRBJ2-3; 9 bases fit TRBD2. This CDR3 has 17 residues. Trimming cost V 0 bases and J 2 bases; bases outside gene matches: 6. Germline V gene data show CDR1 as MGHRA and CDR2 as YSYEKL. The CDR3 DNA sequence: TGCGCCAGCAGCCAAGATCCCCTAGCGGGGATCACAGATACGCAGTATTTT. It yields the protein CASSQDPLAGITDTQYF.

To note about this clone: Other DNA variants within this sample encode the same CDR3. The V call is TRBV7-9, the J call TRBJ2-5, with D maybe TRBD1 (6 bases). V was cut by 0 bases and J by 1 base, with 6 bases left in between. Germline CDR1 and CDR2: SEHNR and FQNEAQ (reference sequence). The CDR3 contains 14 residues. The CDR3 region is CASSLAGGQETQYF. In DNA form, the CDR3 reads TGTGCCAGCAGCTTAGCAGGGGGCCAAGAGACCCAGTACTTC.

The CDR3 spells CASRRTGTQPQHF. The DNA for the CDR3 is TGTGCCAGCAGGCGTACAGGGACTCAGCCCCAGCATTTT. The chain has TRBV2 and TRBJ1-5; D possibly corresponds to TRBD1 (6 bases). The germline V gene encodes CDR1 SNHLY and CDR2 FYNNEI. The CDR3 spans 13 residues. Deletions cut 6 bases from V and 6 bases from J, with 12 bases between.

Of note for this clone: Other DNA sequences from this sample encode an identical CDR3 as well. CDR3 sequence (DNA): TGTGCCATCCAGGACAGCAGCAATCAGCCCCAGCATTTT. Protein sequence: CAIQDSSNQPQHF. The V gene is TRBV10-3, the J gene TRBJ1-5; D may be TRBD1 (6 bases). V was pared by 8 bases and J by 1 base, with 9 bases between. Germline V gene sequence: CDR1 ENHRY, CDR2 SYGVKD. This CDR3 spans 13 amino acids.

Regarding this clone: The sample has other DNA sequences that encode this CDR3 too. The chain joins TRBV28 to TRBJ2-7; D ambiguous. V was shortened by 3 bases and J by 7 bases, with 10 bases between the two germline ends. Germline V lookup: CDR1 MDHEN, CDR2 SYDVKM. The CDR3 is made up of 12 amino acids. CDR3 bases: TGTGCCAGCAGTTTGGGTAGGCGGGAGCAGTACTTC. It encodes CASSLGRREQYF.

Comments on this clone: Its ends do not fully match the called genes, so a read error is possible. The rearrangement uses TRBV4-1 and TRBJ1-2, with a tentative D call TRBD1 (6 bases). Looked up from germline, CDR1 is MGHRA and CDR2 is YSYEKL. This CDR3 is built from 14 residues. The CDR3 DNA sequence: TGCGCCAGCAGGCAAGCGGGGGCGCATTATGGCTACACCTTC. Amino acid sequence: CASRQAGAHYGYTF.

The chain joins TRBV6-5 to TRBJ2-4, with D uncertain. V lost 0 bases and J 4 bases, leaving 7 bases between the germline ends. Germline V gene sequence: CDR1 MNHEY, CDR2 SVGAGI. The CDR3 sequence is 14 residues long. The CDR3 DNA is TGTGCCAGCAGTTACTCGTGGCCGAAAAACATTCAGTACTTC. It specifies CASSYSWPKNIQYF.

The rearrangement uses TRBV6-1 and TRBJ2-1; TRBD1 aligns across 8 bases. This CDR3 region has 13 residues. V shed 4 bases, J shed 12 bases, and the junction held 8 bases outside the gene matches. Germline CDR1 reads MNHNS; CDR2 reads SASEGT. The CDR3 sequence is CASSATGTGTQFF. CDR3 sequence (DNA): TGTGCCAGCAGTGCCACCGGGACAGGCACGCAGTTCTTC.

A few counts support this clone. The V gene is TRBV7-9, the J gene TRBJ1-3; TRBD1 might be the D (6 bases). Germline CDR1 is SEHNR and CDR2 is FQNEAQ (reference sequence). Trimming shortened V by 5 bases and J by 0 bases, and 14 bases separated the two germline ends. This CDR3 spans 16 amino acids. Here the CDR3 DNA reads TGTGCCAGCAGCCCCTCGGGGGGGGCCTCTGGAAACACCATATATTTT. It codes for CASSPSGGASGNTIYF.

The V and J genes are TRBV5-4 and TRBJ2-7, with 8 bases lining up with TRBD2. After removal of 0 bases from V and 0 bases from J, the junction contained 11 bases not matched to a gene. The germline CDR1 and CDR2 sequences are SGHNT and YYREEE (reference sequence). The CDR3 runs 18 residues. CDR3 sequence (DNA): TGTGCCAGCAGCTTGGCCCTCACTAGCGGTTCGTACTCCTACGAGCAGTACTTC. It specifies CASSLALTSGSYSYEQYF.

This chain connects TRBV4-1 to TRBJ2-5, with unresolved D. The CDR3 covers 14 residues. V lost 2 bases to trimming and J lost 4 bases, with 11 bases between them. Germline V gene sequence: CDR1 MGHRA, CDR2 YSYEKL. The CDR3 DNA is TGCGCCAGCAGCCAAAAATGGGTGCGAGAGACCCAGTACTTC. This codes for CASSQKWVRETQYF.

The chain recombines TRBV28 with TRBJ1-2, with a tentative D call TRBD1 (5 bases). The V gene lost 2 bases and the J gene lost 0 bases, with 10 bases spanning the gap. The CDR3 has 15 residues. CDR1 and CDR2 from the germline V gene are MDHEN and SYDVKM. CDR3 region: CASSLTGASNYGYTF. In nucleotides, the CDR3 is TGTGCCAGCAGTTTAACAGGAGCCTCTAACTATGGCTACACCTTC.

This chain connects TRBV7-3 to TRBJ2-5, with D possibly matching TRBD1 (6 bases). This CDR3 is 13 amino acids long. From germline, CDR1 is SGHTA and CDR2 FQGTGA. The germline V and J ends were trimmed by 5 bases and 4 bases, with 11 bases remaining between them. The CDR3 loop is CASSQGFGETQYF. CDR3 nucleotide sequence: TGTGCCAGCAGCCAGGGGTTTGGAGAGACCCAGTACTTC.

Comment on this clone: The same CDR3 arises from other DNA sequences in this sample as well. The chain employs TRBV9 and TRBJ1-2; unclear D gene. V was clipped by 0 bases and J by 6 bases, with 9 bases between them. Germline-derived CDR1 and CDR2 are SGDLS and YYNGEE. CDR3 length: 13 residues. This CDR3 reads CASSVGVRDGYTF. The DNA for the CDR3 is TGTGCCAGCAGCGTAGGTGTGAGGGATGGCTACACCTTC.

Concerning this clone itself: This sample includes further DNA sequences coding for the same CDR3. This chain joins TRBV19 and TRBJ1-1; D gene uncertain. The length of the CDR3 is 15 residues. V lost 3 bases and J lost 0, with 11 bases in between. Per the germline V gene, CDR1 is LNHDA and CDR2 is SQIVND (reference sequence). The CDR3 protein is CASSIRGNVNTEAFF. CDR3 DNA sequence: TGTGCCAGTAGTATTCGGGGAAATGTGAACACTGAAGCTTTCTTT.